This T cell receptor beta chain came from a study of shared clonotypes between healthy human individuals. Donors were healthy HIV-negative adults without recent acute infections or vaccinations. In regard to this clone: Its antigen is currently unknown. Other DNA sequences of this sample code for an identical CDR3.

Original analysis: Sequence data from immunoSEQ were junction-only and lacked quality scores; consequently, filtering differed. TCRdb's table, derived via immunoSEQ multiplex PCR, lists solely in-frame clones and lacks some. The DNA was the basis for D and trimming; V, J and clone size are from that table. The sample has about 490,000 clones; roughly 85% are singletons. Study-wide results and caveats: Clonotype sharing across donors was expected to vary with sequencing depth.

V was trimmed by 1 base and J by 4 bases, leaving 11 bases between them. The length of the CDR3 is 14 residues. The V gene's germline CDR1 is LNHDA and CDR2 SQIVND (reference sequence). V gene TRBV19 combines with J gene TRBJ2-7, with D unclear. This clonotype was obtained from a woman between 35 and 50 years old in good health. Some clones in this sample may be carry-over from other donors' samples. Input material: PBMCs. This chain's CDR3 is CASSIAGPSYEQYF. For the CDR3, the DNA is TGTGCCAGTAGTATAGCCGGGCCATCGTACGAGCAGTACTTC.